Each of the 20 T cell receptor beta chains below was sequenced from the same sample in a study of read filtering for tumor transcriptome and immune sequencing. This library used 300 to 450 ng RNA and molecular barcoded adaptors spanning alpha/delta and beta/gamma chains. TCRdb reprocessed the reads via MiXCR and lists one record per CDR3 protein. The data show under 80,000 distinct CDR3 sequences, with roughly 19% seen just once and over 12% held by the top ten. The specimen was a population of CD138-negative cells sorted from bone marrow. All receptors derive from a donor aged 40 or older with multiple myeloma.

This clonotype was observed a handful of times. The rearrangement uses TRBV18 and TRBJ1-1; D ambiguous. The germline V and J ends were trimmed by 3 bases and 2 bases, with 10 bases remaining between them. Germline V gene sequence: CDR1 KGHSH, CDR2 LQKENI. The CDR3 runs to 14 residues. Here the CDR3 DNA reads TGTGCCAGCTCACCGACCAACATTAACACTGAAGCTTTCTTT. The encoded protein is CASSPTNINTEAFF.

The table lists this clonotype with many counts. The V call is TRBV7-8, the J call TRBJ1-1, with 7 bases matching TRBD1. The CDR3 totals 15 residues. CDR1 SGHVS and CDR2 FQNEAQ come from the germline V gene. Germline trimming cut 1 base from V and 4 bases from J; bases unmatched to any gene: 6. The DNA of the CDR3 is TGTGCCAGCAGCTTAGGTTACAGGGGCGGCACTGAAGCTTTCTTT. It translates to CASSLGYRGGTEAFF. The whole variable domain, remainder taken from reference TRBV7-8 and TRBJ1-1, is GAGVSQSPRYKVAKRGQDVALRCDPISGHVSLFWYQQALGQGPEFLTYFQNEAQLDKSGLPSDRFFAERPEGSVSTLKIQRTQQEDSAVYLCASSLGYRGGTEAFFGQGTRLTVV.

Ten or more counts support this clonotype. This chain joins TRBV18 and TRBJ1-5; D is unclear. Between the trimmed V and J ends, which lost 6 bases and 5 bases, there was a span of 11 bases. Germline CDR1 and CDR2: KGHSH and LQKENI. The CDR3 consists of 13 residues. The DNA for the CDR3 is TGTGCCAGCTCCTGGACGGAAGATCAGCCCCAGCATTTT. This translates into CASSWTEDQPQHF. Filled out from reference TRBV18 and TRBJ1-5, the complete variable domain reads NAGVMQNPRHLVRRRGQEARLRCSPMKGHSHVYWYRQLPEEGLKFMVYLQKENIIDESGMPKERFSAEFPKEGPSILRIQQVVRGDSAAYFCASSWTEDQPQHFGDGTRLSIL.

This clonotype has a count of ten or more. This chain uses TRBV20-1 with TRBJ2-2; 10 positions agree with TRBD2. This CDR3 has 17 amino acids. CDR1 is DFQATT, CDR2 SNEGSKA, per germline (reference sequence). Germline trimming cut 5 bases from V and 4 bases from J; bases unmatched to any gene: 13. The CDR3 loop is CSARREGGLASTGELFF. The CDR3 DNA reads as TGCAGTGCTCGGAGAGAAGGGGGACTAGCGAGCACCGGGGAGCTGTTTTTT.

The table lists this clonotype with many counts. J is TRBJ2-1 and V is TRBV7-3, with 13 bases matching TRBD2. Germline V gene sequence: CDR1 SGHTA, CDR2 FQGTGA. This CDR3 spans 15 amino acids. The trim removed 5 bases at V and 7 bases at J, leaving 5 bases unmatched. CDR3: CASSQGTSGKNEQFF. As DNA, the CDR3 is TGTGCCAGCAGCCAGGGGACTAGCGGGAAAAATGAGCAGTTCTTC.

The sample holds a few counts of this clonotype. The chain couples TRBV9 to TRBJ2-2; D is possibly TRBD1 (6 bases). Germline V gene lookup returns CDR1 SGDLS and CDR2 YYNGEE. The CDR3 totals 14 residues. Trimming pared 1 base from V and 4 bases from J, leaving 8 bases between. CDR3 in DNA: TGTGCCAGCAGCGTAAGGGGGTTCACCGGGGAGCTGTTTTTT. It codes for CASSVRGFTGELFF.

Ten or more counts support this clonotype. The chain employs TRBV19 and TRBJ2-2, with a possible D match to TRBD1 (5 bases). The CDR3 length is 15 residues. CDR1 LNHDA and CDR2 SQIVND come from the germline V gene (reference sequence). V lost 5 bases, J lost 6 bases, and 16 bases lay in between. The CDR3 nucleotides read TGTGCCAGTAGTCCCTCCAGGGTAGATTCCGGGGAGCTGTTTTTT. Encoded protein: CASSPSRVDSGELFF.

This clonotype occurred many times. The chain links TRBV5-1 to TRBJ2-1, with 7 bases fitting TRBD2. The J segment lost 8 bases and the V segment lost 0 bases, leaving 11 bases of the junction unmatched. Looked up from germline, CDR1 is SGHRS and CDR2 is YFSETQ. The CDR3 runs to 16 residues. CDR3 sequence reads: CASSLVSGLGNDEQFF. CDR3 DNA sequence: TGCGCCAGCAGCTTGGTATCCGGACTAGGTAACGATGAGCAGTTCTTC.

The V gene is TRBV11-2, the J gene TRBJ1-1, with 11 bases fitting TRBD1. The trim removed 4 bases at V and 10 bases at J, leaving 5 bases unmatched. CDR3 length equals 13 residues. The germline gives CDR1 SGHAT, CDR2 FQNNGV. In nucleotides, the CDR3 is TGTGCCAGCAGCTCGAGGACAGGGGGCCCAGCTTTCTTT. Translation gives CASSSRTGGPAFF. Variable domain in full (rest from reference TRBV11-2 and TRBJ1-1): EAGVAQSPRYKIIEKRQSVAFWCNPISGHATLYWYQQILGQGPKLLIQFQNNGVVDDSQLPKDRFSAERLKGVDSTLKIQPAKLEDSAVYLCASSSRTGGPAFFGQGTRLTVV.

The rearrangement uses TRBV11-2 and TRBJ1-5, with D tentatively TRBD1 (5 bases). Germline CDR1 is SGHAT and CDR2 is FQNNGV. Deletions cut 5 bases from V and 6 bases from J, with 17 bases between. The CDR3 has 15 amino acids. CDR3 amino acids: CASSAGPEKGQPQHF. Written as DNA, the CDR3 is TGTGCCAGCAGCGCGGGACCGGAGAAGGGTCAGCCCCAGCATTTT.

In this sample, this clonotype turned up once. The V gene is TRBV7-2, the J gene TRBJ2-2, with D hard to call. The germline V gene has CDR1 SGHTA and CDR2 FQGNSA. V lost 5 bases, J lost 5 bases, and 9 bases lay in between. The CDR3 runs to 13 residues. This CDR3 is CASSQKVTGELFF. DNA for the CDR3: TGTGCCAGCAGCCAGAAGGTTACCGGGGAGCTGTTTTTT. Full variable domain (rest looked up from reference TRBV7-2 and TRBJ2-2): GAGVSQSPSNKVTEKGKDVELRCDPISGHTALYWYRQSLGQGLEFLIYFQGNSAPDKSGLPSDRFSAERTGGSVSTLTIQRTQQEDSAVYLCASSQKVTGELFFGEGSRLTVL.

V gene TRBV6-2 or TRBV6-3 combines with J gene TRBJ1-5; 8 bases fit TRBD1. V trimming: 4 bases; J trimming: 6 bases; junction bases outside the gene matches: 14. Germline CDR1 reads MNHEY; CDR2 reads SVGEGT. There are 17 residues in the CDR3. CDR3 loop: CASSSYVDRAGIQPQHF. The CDR3 DNA is TGTGCCAGCAGTTCCTATGTGGACAGGGCTGGGATTCAGCCCCAGCATTTT.

By its share, this clonotype is medium-sized. J is TRBJ2-1 and V is TRBV25-1; 7 bases are a match to TRBD2. The J segment lost 2 bases and the V segment lost 5 bases, leaving 6 bases of the junction unmatched. The CDR3 covers 15 residues. Per germline, CDR1 MGHDK and CDR2 SYGVNS. CDR3 residues: CASSPGAGTYNEQFF. The CDR3 DNA is TGTGCCAGCAGTCCGGGAGCGGGAACCTACAATGAGCAGTTCTTC.

Comments on this clonotype: With a much larger clone just one base away, this may be a read error. V usage is TRBV4-1 and J usage is TRBJ1-1, with D tentatively TRBD1 (6 bases). V lost 2 bases, J lost 11 bases, and 24 bases lay in between. The germline CDR1 and CDR2 sequences are MGHRA and YSYEKL. There are 16 residues in the CDR3. The CDR3 coding sequence is TGCGCCAGCAGCCAACCTTTGGACGGGGGGCCCATTCAGGCTTTCTTT. This codes for CASSQPLDGGPIQAFF.

About this clonotype itself: A much bigger clone sits one base away, suggesting this may be a read error. This rearrangement joins TRBV3-1 to TRBJ2-2; no firm D call. Looked up from germline, CDR1 is LGHDT and CDR2 is YNNKEL (reference sequence). The CDR3 totals 13 residues. The CDR3 loop reads CASGHIVTGELFF. CDR3 coding DNA: TGTGCCAGCGGCCACATTGTGACCGGGGAGCTGTTTTTT.

This clonotype was recorded many times. The chain links TRBV20-1 to TRBJ1-6; weak D call: TRBD1 (6 bases). Germline assignment: CDR1 DFQATT and CDR2 SNEGSKA (reference sequence). The V gene lost 4 bases and the J gene lost 7 bases, with 23 bases spanning the gap. The CDR3 extends over 17 amino acids. CDR3 sequence: CSAIPRGPNGGNSPLHF. CDR3 sequence (DNA): TGCAGTGCTATCCCCAGGGGACCAAACGGGGGAAATTCACCCCTCCACTTT.

This clonotype was observed at least ten times. V usage is TRBV12-3 or TRBV12-4 and J usage is TRBJ2-3; TRBD1 or TRBD2 may be the D gene (5 bases each). The CDR3 consists of 15 residues. Trimming removed 6 bases at V and 1 base at J, with 14 bases between. CDR3 residues: CASSVTGRRTDTQYF. CDR3 DNA: TGTGCCAGCAGCGTTACGGGACGTCGCACAGATACGCAGTATTTT.

This clonotype came up once. This clone may be a read error of a much larger clone one base away. The CDR3 loop reads CASSPAGLAPYERYF. The CDR3 nucleotides read TGTGCCAGCAGTCCTGCGGGGCTAGCCCCCTACGAGCGGTACTTC. This chain connects TRBV28 to TRBJ2-7, with TRBD2 as a possible D gene (6 bases). Germline V gene data show CDR1 as MDHEN and CDR2 as SYDVKM. The CDR3 totals 15 residues.

A note on this clonotype: It may be a read error: a sequence one base away is much more abundant. This chain uses TRBV2 with TRBJ1-4, with a possible D match to TRBD1 (5 bases). The germline V gene has CDR1 SNHLY and CDR2 FYNNEI. The CDR3 is 17 amino acids. The CDR3 coding sequence is TGTGCCAGCAGGGGGACTAGCGGGAGGAACAGCGGAGATACGCGGTATTTT. Protein product: CASRGTSGRNSGDTRYF.

There are many counts of this clonotype. The chain joins TRBV7-9 to TRBJ2-7; D gene uncertain. In germline, CDR1 is SEHNR, CDR2 FQNEAQ (reference sequence). V was cut by 2 bases and J by 0 bases, with 8 bases left in between. The CDR3 loop spans 14 amino acids. In nucleotides, the CDR3 is TGTGCCAGCAGCTTACAGGAGCACTCCTACGAGCAGTACTTC. It yields the protein CASSLQEHSYEQYF.